This entry concerns a single TCR beta chain. Its antigen is undetermined. PCR was performed using 60 Vbeta and 13 Jbeta primers. Clones were read by immunoSEQ multiplex PCR, and TCRdb kept only the in-frame ones, dropping some. The data show about 150,000 clones, 75% to 85% seen once. This entry comes from a study of cytomegalovirus exposure and HLA in healthy donors. Study findings and constraints: In a later analysis, across HLA loci, associated TCR counts were highest for DRB1, lowest for HLA-C. Researchers reported in a later analysis that a missense DCLRE1C variant was tied to TCR beta V- and J-gene trimming. Links to common viral pathogens appeared, in a later analysis, for several of the most significant clusters.

This CDR3 is 14 amino acids long. CDR1 is WSHSY and CDR2 is SAAADI in the germline V gene. Trimming removed 6 bases from V and 5 bases from J; junction bases left unmatched: 4. Sequencing was done on a sample of PBMCs. The sequence was collected from a man aged 50 to 59 in good health and CMV-seropositive. The chain is built from TRBV10-2 and TRBJ1-6; 7 bases are shared with TRBD1. CDR3 residues: CASRATGDNSPLHF. The CDR3 DNA reads as TGCGCCAGCAGGGCAACAGGGGATAATTCACCCCTCCACTTT.